This TCR beta chain originates from a study of control samples from healthy donors and cancer patients. Profiled with immunoSEQ multiplex PCR; TCRdb holds only in-frame clones, not every one. The sample holds some 220,000 clones, 85% to 95% seen once. This CDR3 region has 15 residues. The V segment lost 5 bases and the J segment 3 bases; nucleotides outside the gene matches: 6. The germline CDR1 and CDR2 sequences are LNHNV and YYDKDF (reference sequence). The origin of this receptor is a man aged 45-65 years in good health. The sequencing input was blood. The chain uses TRBV15 and TRBJ1-2, with 10 positions matching TRBD1. Written as DNA, the CDR3 is TGTGCCACCAGCCCAGAGACAGGGGGCGACTATGGCTACACCTTC. Protein sequence: CATSPETGGDYGYTF.